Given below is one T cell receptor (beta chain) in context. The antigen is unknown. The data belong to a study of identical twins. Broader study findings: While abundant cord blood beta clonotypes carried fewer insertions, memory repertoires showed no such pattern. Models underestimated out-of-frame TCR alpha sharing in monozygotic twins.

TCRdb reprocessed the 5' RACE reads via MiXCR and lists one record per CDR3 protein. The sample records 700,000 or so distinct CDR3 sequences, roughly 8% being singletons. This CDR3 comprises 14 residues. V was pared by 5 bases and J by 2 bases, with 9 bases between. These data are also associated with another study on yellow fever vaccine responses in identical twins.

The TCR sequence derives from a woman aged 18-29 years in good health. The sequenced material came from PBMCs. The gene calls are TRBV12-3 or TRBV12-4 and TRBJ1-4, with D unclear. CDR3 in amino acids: CASSRVGTNEKLFF. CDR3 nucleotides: TGTGCCAGCAGTCGGGTGGGGACTAATGAAAAACTGTTTTTT.